A single sample gave rise to the 2 T cell receptor beta chains below, sequenced in a study of cytotoxic CD8 clonotypes in ibrutinib-treated CLL. Clones were read by immunoSEQ multiplex PCR, and TCRdb kept only the in-frame ones, dropping some. The table lists just over 200,000 clones, approximately 79% of them singletons. Sample: PBMCs, taken after 12 months of ibrutinib treatment. These receptors were taken from a human donor with chronic lymphocytic leukemia.

V and J are TRBV5-1 and TRBJ2-3; TRBD2 matches 10 bases. Germline CDR1 is SGHRS and CDR2 is YFSETQ. V was pared by 2 bases and J by 2 bases, with 8 bases of the junction left unmatched. There are 17 residues in the CDR3. Here the CDR3 DNA reads TGCGCCAGCAGCTTAGGACCACTAGCGGGATACACAGATACGCAGTATTTT. Its translation is CASSLGPLAGYTDTQYF.

V is TRBV13 and J is TRBJ2-7; the D is unclear. The V end lost 0 bases, the J end lost 3 bases, and 15 bases lay between the germline ends. The length of the CDR3 is 16 residues. Germline V CDR1 and CDR2: PRHDT, FYEKMQ (reference sequence). CDR3 protein: CASSLGPGTDGYEQYF. The CDR3 DNA sequence: TGTGCCAGCAGCTTAGGCCCCGGCACAGACGGCTACGAGCAGTACTTC.